This T cell receptor beta chain originates from a study of T cells in Graves' hyperthyroidism and ophthalmopathy. What was amplified from RNA transcripts were TCR beta CDR3 regions. HTBI primers were employed in a first-round RT-PCR of the TCR CDR3. MiXCR, run by TCRdb on the multiplex PCR reads, gives a single entry per CDR3 protein. The sample yields 300,000 to 400,000 distinct CDR3 sequences, roughly 20% seen once. The CDR3 has 17 amino acids. CDR1 MNHEY and CDR2 SVGAGI come from the germline V gene. Deletions cut 2 bases from V and 4 bases from J, with 20 bases between. This clonotype was observed at least ten times. What it binds is not known. Study-level findings and limits: The model made its ophthalmopathy prediction, and onset followed a median around 6.5 months later.

This chain uses TRBV6-5 with TRBJ1-2, with D unresolved. The specimen was blood. This TCR came from a man aged 18-30 years with Graves' ophthalmopathy. CDR3 residues: CASSYPAGQERGYGYTF. The CDR3 DNA follows: TGTGCCAGCAGTTACCCAGCAGGCCAGGAACGGGGCTATGGCTACACCTTC.